Described below is a single T cell receptor (beta chain) sequence and its context. This sample was taken from a study of blood T cell repertoires in COVID-19. This CDR3 comprises 14 residues. J gave up 4 bases and V 5 bases, and 5 bases lay outside the gene matches. Germline-derived CDR1 and CDR2 are MDHEN and SYDVKM. Sequencing used immunoSEQ multiplex PCR; TCRdb keeps in-frame clones, though not all of them. The table lists approximately 340,000 clones, over 80% of them singletons. The gene calls are TRBV28 and TRBJ1-2, with 9 positions matching TRBD1. The sequenced sample was peripheral blood. This TCR was recovered from a man aged 30 to 39 with COVID-19, enrolled during active disease. The CDR3 is CASSQTGGSYGYTF. CDR3 DNA: TGTGCCAGCAGTCAGACAGGGGGAAGCTATGGCTACACCTTC.